The clone carrying this T cell receptor (beta chain) appeared once. Original data processing: Cell counts per sample came from amplifying reference gene primers. Clones were sequenced by immunoSEQ multiplex PCR, and TCRdb holds only the in-frame ones, with some missing. For V, J and clone size, that table is used; D and trimming come from the DNA. The data show 200,000 to 250,000 clones, about four fifths seen once. The V gene's germline CDR1 is SGHTA and CDR2 FQGNSA. The CDR3 runs to 13 residues. V lost 1 base to trimming and J lost 8 bases, with 8 bases between them. This sample was included in a study of blood T cell repertoires in COVID-19. Study background: Acute and convalescent COVID-19 samples came from the United States, Italy and Spain. Nucleic acid was either cDNA or gDNA, and it came from T cells, B-cell-depleted T cells, or PBMCs.

The TCR originated in a woman older than 75 with COVID-19, enrolled during active disease. The rearrangement uses TRBV7-2 and TRBJ1-4, with D unclear. Sequencing input: peripheral blood. The CDR3 sequence is CASSLVHGEKLFF. The CDR3 bases are TGTGCCAGCAGCTTAGTGCACGGGGAAAAACTGTTTTTT.